The 14 T cell receptor beta chains below were found in one sample sequenced in a study of blood T cell repertoires in COVID-19. The protocol was immunoSEQ multiplex PCR, while the TCRdb copy is restricted to in-frame clones and leaves out a portion. The data hold fewer than 150,000 clones, with about 86% observed a single time. Specimen: peripheral blood. These receptors all come from a human donor in a cohort sampled during active COVID-19.

The chain's CDR3 is CASSPTGGTSTDTQYF. CDR3 sequence (DNA): TGTGCCAGCAGCCCCACCGGAGGAACTAGCACAGATACGCAGTATTTT. V is TRBV7-9 and J is TRBJ2-3; maybe TRBD2 (5 bases). The V gene lost 5 bases and the J gene lost 0 bases, with 15 bases spanning the gap. This CDR3 has 16 residues. The V gene's germline CDR1 is SEHNR and CDR2 FQNEAQ (reference sequence).

The rearrangement uses TRBV11-2 and TRBJ2-5; 7 bases align to TRBD1. Looked up from germline, CDR1 is SGHAT and CDR2 is FQNNGV. The ends lost 5 bases at V and 2 bases at J; junction bases unmatched: 8. This CDR3 has 15 residues. The CDR3 loop is CASSSTPGQQETQYF. The CDR3 nucleotides read TGTGCCAGCAGCAGTACCCCGGGACAGCAAGAGACCCAGTACTTC.

This chain connects TRBV4-1 to TRBJ2-3; possible D gene TRBD1, 5 bases. CDR3 length: 14 residues. Trimming took 1 base from V and 4 from J, leaving 9 bases between them. Germline V gives CDR1 MGHRA, CDR2 YSYEKL. The CDR3 DNA is TGCGCCAGCAGCCAAGTCCAGGGCGCAGATACGCAGTATTTT. Its translation: CASSQVQGADTQYF.

The chain joins TRBV5-1 to TRBJ1-3; 9 nucleotides align to TRBD1. CDR3 length: 15 residues. The V gene end was trimmed by 4 bases and the J gene end by 4 bases; junction bases not matched to a gene: 6. Germline CDR1 SGHRS, CDR2 YFSETQ. The DNA for the CDR3 is TGCGCCAGCAGCACGGACAGGGGACGCGGAAACACCATATATTTT. Translating gives CASSTDRGRGNTIYF.

The J gene is TRBJ1-5, the V gene TRBV6-6; D may be TRBD1 (5 bases). Germline CDR1 reads MNHNY; CDR2 reads SVGAGI (reference sequence). The CDR3 spans 15 residues. Trimming cost V 8 bases and J 9 bases, with 23 bases left between them. The CDR3 nucleotides are TGTGCCAGCTCTAAGTCGGAGACAGTAAAAACGCCCCAGCATTTT. Protein product: CASSKSETVKTPQHF.

The chain has TRBV5-8 and TRBJ2-1; possibly TRBD1 for D (5 bases). CDR3 size: 15 residues. Trimming left V 0 bases short and J 4 bases short, with 11 bases between. Germline V gene sequence: CDR1 SGHTS, CDR2 YDEGEE. CDR3 bases: TGTGCCAGCAGCTTGGAAGGGGCCGAATACAATGAGCAGTTCTTC. Its translation is CASSLEGAEYNEQFF.

V and J are TRBV7-3 and TRBJ2-2; 9 nucleotides agree with TRBD1. The germline gives CDR1 SGHTA, CDR2 FQGTGA. CDR3 length equals 17 residues. V shed 3 bases and J 8 bases; nucleotides not matched to a gene: 13. The CDR3 reads CASSFRGQGGTPGELFF. The CDR3 DNA reads TGTGCCAGCAGCTTCCGGGGACAGGGTGGAACACCGGGGGAGCTGTTTTTT.

This chain connects TRBV11-2 to TRBJ2-7; maybe TRBD1 (5 bases). The V end lost 1 base, the J end lost 5 bases, and 15 bases lay between the germline ends. CDR1 SGHAT and CDR2 FQNNGV come from the germline V gene. This CDR3 has 15 residues. CDR3 DNA sequence: TGTGCCAGCAGCTTAGTTTTAATCCCAGGGCACGAGCAGTACTTC. This sequence encodes CASSLVLIPGHEQYF.

This chain uses TRBV2 with TRBJ2-5; D remains ambiguous. Trimming cost V 6 bases and J 5 bases, with 16 bases left between them. Germline V CDR1 and CDR2: SNHLY, FYNNEI. The CDR3 loop spans 14 amino acids. CDR3 residues: CASRENTRGETQYF. In nucleotides, the CDR3 is TGTGCCAGCAGGGAAAATACTCGCGGCGAGACCCAGTACTTC.

The rearrangement links TRBV5-5 to TRBJ2-6; tentative D call: TRBD2 (6 bases). Germline V gene data show CDR1 as SGHKS and CDR2 as YYEKEE (reference sequence). Between the trimmed V and J ends, which lost 3 bases and 0 bases, there was a span of 10 bases. This CDR3 is 16 amino acids long. The CDR3 coding sequence is TGTGCCAGCAGCTCGGGACTGTCCTCTGGGGCCAACGTCCTGACTTTC. It codes for CASSSGLSSGANVLTF. The full variable domain, with the rest looked up from reference TRBV5-5 and TRBJ2-6, is DAGVTQSPTHLIKTRGQQVTLRCSPISGHKSVSWYQQVLGQGPQFIFQYYEKEERGRGNFPDRFSARQFPNYSSELNVNALLLGDSALYLCASSSGLSSGANVLTFGAGSRLTVL.

This clone was detected only once. V gene TRBV2 combines with J gene TRBJ2-7; 12 nucleotides line up with TRBD2. The junction had 5 bases not matched to a gene; V was cut back by 5 bases and J by 3 bases. The CDR3 contains 15 residues. Germline CDR1 and CDR2: SNHLY and FYNNEI. CDR3 coding DNA: TGTGCCAGCAGTCGAACTAGCGGGGGGAACTACGAGCAGTACTTC. Translating it yields CASSRTSGGNYEQYF.

This clone has a handful of counts. The chain joins TRBV19 to TRBJ1-5, with 12 positions matching TRBD1. V trimming: 2 bases; J trimming: 3 bases; junction bases outside the gene matches: 8. The CDR3 sequence is 18 residues long. Germline V gene data show CDR1 as LNHDA and CDR2 as SQIVND (reference sequence). In DNA, the CDR3 is TGTGCCAGTAGTATACCAAAGGGGACAGGGGGCCCCAATCAGCCCCAGCATTTT. Residues: CASSIPKGTGGPNQPQHF. The full variable domain, with the rest looked up from reference TRBV19 and TRBJ1-5, is DGGITQSPKYLFRKEGQNVTLSCEQNLNHDAMYWYRQDPGQGLRLIYYSQIVNDFQKGDIAEGYSVSREKKESFPLTVTSAQKNPTAFYLCASSIPKGTGGPNQPQHFGDGTRLSIL.

This chain joins TRBV27 and TRBJ2-7, with TRBD1 identical over 7 bases. The germline CDR1 and CDR2 sequences are MNHEY and SMNVEV (reference sequence). J was trimmed by 6 bases and V by 6 bases; bases with no gene match: 14. The CDR3 sequence is 15 residues long. The CDR3 region is CASSHRDRTLREQYF. DNA of the CDR3: TGTGCCAGCAGCCACCGGGACAGAACCCTACGCGAGCAGTACTTC.

This clone was seen just once. The rearrangement links TRBV11-2 to TRBJ2-7, with 12 bases aligning to TRBD2. The germline CDR1 and CDR2 sequences are SGHAT and FQNNGV. The V and J ends lost 3 bases and 7 bases, in that order; junction bases with no gene match: 7. CDR3 length equals 15 residues. The CDR3 nucleotides are TGTGCCAGCAGCTTTCAACTAGCGGGGGGTAATGAGCAGTACTTC. This encodes CASSFQLAGGNEQYF.